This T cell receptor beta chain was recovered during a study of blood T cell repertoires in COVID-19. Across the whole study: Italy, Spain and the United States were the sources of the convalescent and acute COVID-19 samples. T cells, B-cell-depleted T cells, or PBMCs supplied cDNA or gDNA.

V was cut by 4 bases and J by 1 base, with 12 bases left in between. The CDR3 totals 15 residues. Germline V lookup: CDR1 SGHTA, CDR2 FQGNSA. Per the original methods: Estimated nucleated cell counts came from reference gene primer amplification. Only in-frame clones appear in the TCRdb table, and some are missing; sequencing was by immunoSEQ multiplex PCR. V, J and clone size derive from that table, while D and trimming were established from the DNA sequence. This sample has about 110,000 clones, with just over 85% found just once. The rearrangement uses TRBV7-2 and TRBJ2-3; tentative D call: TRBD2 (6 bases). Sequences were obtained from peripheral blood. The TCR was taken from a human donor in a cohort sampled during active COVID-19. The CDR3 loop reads CASSSSGHRTDTQYF. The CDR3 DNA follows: TGTGCCAGCAGCTCGAGCGGGCACCGCACAGATACGCAGTATTTT.